Presented here are 25 T cell receptor beta chains from one specimen sequenced in a study of T-cell reconstitution after alpha-beta-depleted transplantation in children. Library preparation (for TCRbeta) was performed with unique molecular identifiers. MiXCR, applied by TCRdb to the PCR reads, yields one record per CDR3 protein. In the table there are 490,000 or so distinct CDR3 sequences, approximately 12% of which are singletons. The input for sequencing was PBMCs from the stem cell graft donor, taken from the stem cell graft. These receptors originate from a human donor who donated a stem cell graft to a child with combined immunodeficiency.

This clonotype was found many times. V and J are TRBV5-6 and TRBJ2-2; 10 bases map to TRBD2. Germline values: CDR1 SGHDT, CDR2 YYEEEE. The V gene end was trimmed by 4 bases and the J gene end by 3 bases; junction bases not matched to a gene: 3. CDR3 size: 15 residues. The CDR3 DNA reads TGTGCCAGCAGCCGAGCGGGAGGGTACACCGGGGAGCTGTTTTTT. Residues: CASSRAGGYTGELFF. Filled out from reference TRBV5-6 and TRBJ2-2, the complete variable domain reads DAGVTQSPTHLIKTRGQQVTLRCSPKSGHDTVSWYQQALGQGPQFIFQYYEEEERQRGNFPDRFSGHQFPNYSSELNVNALLLGDSALYLCASSRAGGYTGELFFGEGSRLTVL.

This clonotype was seen a handful of times. The chain joins TRBV7-2 to TRBJ1-1; TRBD1 matches 9 bases. The trim removed 4 bases at V and 0 bases at J, leaving 3 bases unmatched. CDR3 length equals 15 residues. The germline V gene has CDR1 SGHTA and CDR2 FQGNSA. The CDR3 coding sequence is TGTGCCAGCAGCTCGGACAGGGGCCTGAACACTGAAGCTTTCTTT. Translating gives CASSSDRGLNTEAFF.

The chain has TRBV25-1 and TRBJ2-7; 13 bases align to TRBD2. Germline CDR1 is MGHDK and CDR2 is SYGVNS. Unmatched junction bases numbered 6, after V lost 8 bases and J lost 5 bases. CDR3 length equals 14 residues. The CDR3 DNA reads as TGTGCCAGCGGCGGACTAGCGGGGGTGAACGAGCAGTACTTC. Translation: CASGGLAGVNEQYF.

This chain links TRBV29-1 with TRBJ2-7, with TRBD2 matching over 7 bases. The V gene's germline CDR1 is SQVTM and CDR2 ANQGSEA. The ends lost 8 bases at V and 0 bases at J; junction bases unmatched: 7. This CDR3 spans 13 amino acids. The CDR3 DNA is TGCAGCACTACTAGCGCAAGCTCCTACGAGCAGTACTTC. Translated, it gives CSTTSASSYEQYF.

The chain links TRBV27 to TRBJ2-7; a possible D gene is TRBD2 (7 bases). The CDR3 covers 16 residues. The germline CDR1 and CDR2 sequences are MNHEY and SMNVEV (reference sequence). V shed 2 bases and J shed 6 bases, with 20 bases lying between them. The CDR3 nucleotides are TGTGCCAGCAGTTTAATGGGGGCGGCAGGGGAGGGCGAGCAGTACTTC. The encoded protein is CASSLMGAAGEGEQYF.

Ten or more counts support this clonotype. CDR3 amino acids: CAISESRGRRGPQETQYF. DNA for the CDR3: TGTGCCATCAGTGAGTCAAGGGGACGGCGAGGCCCCCAAGAGACCCAGTACTTC. The chain joins TRBV10-3 to TRBJ2-5; D assignment may be TRBD1 or TRBD2 (5 bases each). Germline V gene data show CDR1 as ENHRY and CDR2 as SYGVKD. The ends were cut back, 0 bases at V and 1 base at J, with 18 bases in the middle. CDR3 length: 18 amino acids.

This clonotype has just a few counts. The rearrangement links TRBV3-1 to TRBJ2-1; TRBD2 matches at 12 bases. The V gene end was trimmed by 4 bases and the J gene end by 8 bases; junction bases not matched to a gene: 9. Germline loops: CDR1 LGHDT, CDR2 YNNKEL (reference sequence). The length of the CDR3 is 16 residues. The CDR3 DNA sequence: TGTGCCAGCAGCCCGCAACTAGCGGGGGGTTTCTATGAGCAGTTCTTC. Its protein product is CASSPQLAGGFYEQFF.

This clonotype has only a few counts. As DNA, the CDR3 is TGTGCCAGCAGTTTTAGCGGGGGGGCTAGCACAGATACGCAGTATTTT. Residues: CASSFSGGASTDTQYF. The J gene is TRBJ2-3, the V gene TRBV6-5; the match to TRBD2 covers 11 bases. CDR3 length equals 16 residues. J was trimmed by 0 bases and V by 4 bases; bases with no gene match: 3. CDR1 is MNHEY and CDR2 is SVGAGI in the germline V gene.

This clonotype has a handful of counts. The chain has TRBV7-8 and TRBJ2-3, with D hard to call. CDR3 length equals 15 residues. The germline V and J ends were trimmed by 1 base and 2 bases, with 10 bases remaining between them. Germline V gene data show CDR1 as SGHVS and CDR2 as FQNEAQ. The DNA of the CDR3 is TGTGCCAGCAGCTTAGGGATTTCGAACACAGATACGCAGTATTTT. Translating gives CASSLGISNTDTQYF.

This clonotype came up many times. The rearrangement links TRBV12-3 or TRBV12-4 to TRBJ2-3, with D perhaps assigned TRBD1 or TRBD2 (6 bases each). CDR3 length: 12 residues. V was clipped by 11 bases and J by 4 bases, with 13 bases between them. The CDR3 loop is CAGGRGADTQYF. In DNA form, the CDR3 reads TGTGCCGGGGGGCGGGGAGCAGATACGCAGTATTTT.

The sample holds many counts of this clonotype. The chain combines TRBV21-1 with TRBJ2-7; the table assigns TRBD1, which was not confirmed against the DNA. TRBV21-1 is reported as a pseudogene. The CDR3 runs 11 residues. CDR3 nucleotide sequence: TGTGCCAGCAGGACAGGGGACGAGCAGTACTTC. Residues: CASRTGDEQYF.

The sample holds many counts of this clonotype. The rearrangement links TRBV4-3 to TRBJ1-6, with 7 nucleotides matching TRBD1. CDR1 and CDR2 (germline): LGHNA, YSLEER. The V segment lost 6 bases and the J segment 9 bases; nucleotides outside the gene matches: 8. The CDR3 has 14 amino acids. The CDR3 DNA reads TGCGCCAGCAGAGAACAGGGGAAGGGTTCACCCCTCCACTTT. This sequence encodes CASREQGKGSPLHF.

The V call is TRBV7-9, the J call TRBJ1-1, with D uncertain. The CDR3 sequence is 12 residues long. Germline V gene data show CDR1 as SEHNR and CDR2 as FQNEAQ (reference sequence). V lost 1 base to trimming and J lost 8 bases, with 8 bases between them. CDR3 region: CASSLGASEAFF. The CDR3 bases are TGTGCCAGCAGCTTAGGGGCGTCCGAAGCTTTCTTT.

The rearrangement uses TRBV9 and TRBJ2-1, with D hard to call. Germline V gene lookup returns CDR1 SGDLS and CDR2 YYNGEE. V gave up 2 bases and J gave up 6 bases, with 9 bases separating them. The CDR3 extends over 13 amino acids. This CDR3 reads CASSVGRINEQFF. The CDR3 bases are TGTGCCAGCAGCGTGGGCAGGATCAATGAGCAGTTCTTC.

Details on this clonotype: The germline gene is not matched at one end of the junction; a read error may be the cause. The gene calls are TRBV28 and TRBJ2-7, with D perhaps matching TRBD2 (5 bases). This CDR3 region has 10 residues. Germline CDR1 reads MDHEN; CDR2 reads SYDVKM. The CDR3, as DNA: TGTTCCAGCGGAACCTACGAGCAGTACTTC. Translated, it gives CSSGTYEQYF.

The rearrangement links TRBV6-5 to TRBJ2-7; tentatively, D is TRBD2 (6 bases). V was pared by 1 base and J by 4 bases, with 11 bases between. CDR1 MNHEY and CDR2 SVGAGI come from the germline V gene. There are 14 residues in the CDR3. The CDR3 loop reads CASSYWQGGYEQYF. As DNA, the CDR3 is TGTGCCAGCAGTTACTGGCAGGGAGGATACGAGCAGTACTTC.

This clonotype came up a few times. The chain couples TRBV28 to TRBJ2-2; D is unclear. Germline V lookup: CDR1 MDHEN, CDR2 SYDVKM. The CDR3 has 12 amino acids. The V and J ends lost 5 bases and 6 bases respectively, with 7 bases between them. CDR3 region: CASSPGPGELFF. The CDR3 DNA reads as TGTGCCAGCAGTCCTGGGCCCGGGGAGCTGTTTTTT.

The chain joins TRBV2 to TRBJ2-7, with a possible D match to TRBD1 (6 bases). The germline gives CDR1 SNHLY, CDR2 FYNNEI. Trimming took off 5 bases at V and 4 bases at J, with 15 bases between the two ends. This CDR3 region has 14 residues. The CDR3 reads CASSNELGQYEQYF. Here the CDR3 DNA reads TGTGCCAGCAGTAATGAATTAGGACAGTACGAGCAGTACTTC. The variable domain in full, completed from reference TRBV2 and TRBJ2-7, reads EPEVTQTPSHQVTQMGQEVILRCVPISNHLYFYWYRQILGQKVEFLVSFYNNEISEKSEIFDDQFSVERPDGSNFTLKIRSTKLEDSAMYFCASSNELGQYEQYFGPGTRLTVT.

This clonotype appeared many times. The gene calls are TRBV29-1 and TRBJ2-3, with TRBD1 matching over 10 bases. The CDR3 runs to 15 residues. Germline V gene sequence: CDR1 SQVTM, CDR2 ANQGSEA. V lost 8 bases, J lost 3 bases, and 11 bases stayed unmatched. CDR3 protein: CSTPGGGQGTDTQYF. The CDR3 coding sequence is TGCAGCACACCCGGGGGGGGACAGGGGACAGATACGCAGTATTTT.

This clonotype was recorded many times. CDR3 loop: CASSPSGTGYHEQYF. CDR3 DNA sequence: TGTGCCAGCAGCCCTTCAGGGACAGGGTATCACGAGCAGTACTTC. V and J are TRBV5-5 and TRBJ2-7; 9 positions match TRBD1. Unmatched junction bases numbered 10, after V lost 4 bases and J lost 5 bases. Germline values: CDR1 SGHKS, CDR2 YYEKEE (reference sequence). CDR3 length equals 15 residues.

V is TRBV28 and J is TRBJ2-3; the D gene is possibly TRBD2 (6 bases). CDR3 size: 18 residues. The V end lost 1 base, the J end lost 2 bases, and 19 bases lay between the germline ends. CDR1 and CDR2 from the germline V gene are MDHEN and SYDVKM. The CDR3 here is CASSLLFSGRGNTDTQYF. The DNA of the CDR3 is TGTGCCAGCAGTTTATTGTTTTCCGGGCGGGGAAACACAGATACGCAGTATTTT.

This clonotype has a handful of counts. The CDR3 is CASSHWTSGDTGELFF. The CDR3 DNA is TGTGCCAGCAGCCACTGGACTAGCGGAGACACCGGGGAGCTGTTTTTT. The chain is built from TRBV11-1 and TRBJ2-2; 10 bases are shared with TRBD2. The germline V gene encodes CDR1 SGHAT and CDR2 FQDESV (reference sequence). The CDR3 is made up of 16 amino acids. The V segment lost 5 bases and the J segment 3 bases; nucleotides outside the gene matches: 6.

The chain has TRBV2 and TRBJ1-6, with a tentative D call TRBD1 (6 bases). Germline assignment: CDR1 SNHLY and CDR2 FYNNEI. The CDR3 length is 15 residues. The ends were cut back, 4 bases at V and 7 bases at J, with 14 bases in the middle. Here the CDR3 DNA reads TGTGCCAGCAGTGCGCCAGGACAGCTGAATTCACCCCTCCACTTT. Amino acids: CASSAPGQLNSPLHF.

The table lists this clonotype with many counts. The chain is built from TRBV24-1 and TRBJ2-1, with D unresolved. CDR1 KGHDR and CDR2 SFDVKD come from the germline V gene. This CDR3 contains 13 residues. The V and J ends lost 4 bases and 5 bases respectively, with 8 bases between them. CDR3 protein: CATSERRDNEQFF. Here the CDR3 DNA reads TGTGCCACCAGTGAGAGGAGAGACAATGAGCAGTTCTTC.

The V call is TRBV7-2, the J call TRBJ2-7; the D gene is possibly TRBD2 (5 bases). CDR3 length: 17 amino acids. The germline CDR1 and CDR2 sequences are SGHTA and FQGNSA. The V end was cut by 3 bases, the J end by 0 bases, with 18 bases between. This CDR3 is CASSLRAEDPHSYEQYF. CDR3 in DNA: TGTGCCAGCAGCTTGAGGGCGGAGGACCCCCACTCCTACGAGCAGTACTTC.